Below, 5 T cell receptor beta chains from the same sample are listed, as sequenced in a study of blood T cell repertoires in COVID-19 (dated by TCRdb to the early 2020s). Library preparation used the immunoSEQ multiplex PCR assay. TCRdb took over this immuneACCESS table, retaining in-frame rearrangements with V and J assigned. Such tables are incomplete; in checked studies, under half of the missing clones stem from an unresolved V gene, and the remainder is unexplained. This sample has 200,000 to 250,000 clones in its table, and about 80% of those were observed once. The top ten clonotypes cover under 2% of the sample. Sequencing used peripheral blood. The receptors were gathered from an elderly woman with acute or convalescent COVID-19.

This rearrangement joins TRBV7-8 to TRBJ1-2, with D maybe TRBD1 (5 bases). This CDR3 comprises 14 residues. V lost 5 bases to trimming and J lost 4 bases, with 14 bases between them. The germline gives CDR1 SGHVS, CDR2 FQNEAQ. CDR3 sequence (DNA): TGTGCCAGCAGCCCGACCGACAGCCCCTATGGCTACACCTTC. Protein: CASSPTDSPYGYTF. The whole variable domain, remainder taken from reference TRBV7-8 and TRBJ1-2, is GAGVSQSPRYKVAKRGQDVALRCDPISGHVSLFWYQQALGQGPEFLTYFQNEAQLDKSGLPSDRFFAERPEGSVSTLKIQRTQQEDSAVYLCASSPTDSPYGYTFGSGTRLTVV.

The V and J genes are TRBV25-1 and TRBJ2-3; the match to TRBD1 covers 11 bases. Germline assignment: CDR1 MGHDK and CDR2 SYGVNS. This CDR3 spans 13 amino acids. Losses at the gene ends were 7 bases for V and 4 bases for J; bases not matched to a gene: 1. Written as DNA, the CDR3 is TGTGCCAGCAAGGGACAGGGGGCAGATACGCAGTATTTT. It codes for CASKGQGADTQYF.

J is TRBJ1-1 and V is TRBV7-3; 7 bases line up with TRBD1. The ends lost 5 bases at V and 5 bases at J; junction bases unmatched: 11. This CDR3 is 15 amino acids long. The germline V gene has CDR1 SGHTA and CDR2 FQGTGA. The CDR3 here is CASSPRQGLETEAFF. As DNA, the CDR3 is TGTGCCAGCAGCCCACGACAGGGTTTAGAGACTGAAGCTTTCTTT.

The J gene is TRBJ2-1, the V gene TRBV7-2, with 7 bases identical to TRBD2. The germline V gene encodes CDR1 SGHTA and CDR2 FQGNSA. The CDR3 is made up of 13 amino acids. V was pared by 2 bases and J by 6 bases, with 1 base of the junction left unmatched. CDR3 protein: CASSLPGGNEQFF. The CDR3 nucleotides are TGTGCCAGCAGCTTACCGGGGGGCAATGAGCAGTTCTTC. The entire variable domain, with the rest obtained from reference TRBV7-2 and TRBJ2-1, is as follows: GAGVSQSPSNKVTEKGKDVELRCDPISGHTALYWYRQSLGQGLEFLIYFQGNSAPDKSGLPSDRFSAERTGGSVSTLTIQRTQQEDSAVYLCASSLPGGNEQFFGPGTRLTVL.

CDR3 coding DNA: TGTGCCAGCAGTTACTCTACAGTTCTCCAAGAGACCCAGTACTTC. Protein sequence: CASSYSTVLQETQYF. This chain links TRBV6-2 or TRBV6-3 with TRBJ2-5, with D uncertain. Per the germline V gene, CDR1 is MNHEY and CDR2 is SVGEGT. CDR3 size: 15 residues. Trimming removed 0 bases from V and 1 base from J, with 9 bases in between.